This is a list of T cell receptor beta chains from one sample in a study of a mutant IDH1 vaccine in newly diagnosed glioma. Only in-frame clones appear in the TCRdb table, and some are missing; sequencing was by immunoSEQ multiplex PCR. Of tens of thousands of clones detected, 80% to 90% appear once; the ten largest clones hold approximately 7.4%. Sequenced here: PBMCs, sampled from a glioma patient treated with radiotherapy, temozolomide or both. Every receptor here comes from a woman between 50 and 59 years old with glioma. Each CDR3 is given with its conserved first and last residue. The D gene is left open where the match is weak. A clone size is listed for some rows: how often the clone was seen (once, few, many), or a class if it is expanded.

V gene	J gene	clone size	D gene	CDR3 length	CDR3 DNA	CDR3 protein
TRBV19	TRBJ1-2	.	.	13	TGTGCCAGTAGTATAGACAGGTCTACTGGCTACACCTTC	CASSIDRSTGYTF
TRBV19	TRBJ2-5	.	.	14	TGTGCCAGCAAGTACAGCGGCCAACAAGAGACCCAGTACTTC	CASKYSGQQETQYF
TRBV27	TRBJ2-1	.	.	16	TGTGCCAGCAGTTTATCGTTGGCGAGCTCCTACAATGAGCAGTTCTTC	CASSLSLASSYNEQFF
TRBV7-6	TRBJ1-4	.	.	13	TGTGCCAGCAGCGTAGTTGATAATGAAAAACTGTTTTTT	CASSVVDNEKLFF
TRBV29-1	TRBJ1-2	once	TRBD1	13	TGCAGCGTTGTAGAGACAGGGGCGAAAGGCTACACCTTC	CSVVETGAKGYTF
TRBV7-2	TRBJ1-2	.	TRBD1	17	TGTGCCAGCAGCTATAGTGGGGACAGGGGGGCAGGGTATGGCTACACCTTC	CASSYSGDRGAGYGYTF
TRBV2	TRBJ2-1	.	TRBD2	15	TGTGCCAGCAGTTCCATGGGGGGGAAGGGCAATGAGCAGTTCTTC	CASSSMGGKGNEQFF
TRBV18	TRBJ1-1	.	.	18	TGTGCCAGCTCACTTAACGCGGGGGGATTCTTGACGGACACTGAAGCTTTCTTT	CASSLNAGGFLTDTEAFF
TRBV9	TRBJ1-5	.	.	14	TGTGCCAGCAGCCCGAGTCCAGGGAATCAGCCCCAGCATTTT	CASSPSPGNQPQHF
TRBV19	TRBJ1-2	.	TRBD1	14	TGTGCCAGTAGTATCGGACAGGGAGGTTTGGGCTACACCTTC	CASSIGQGGLGYTF
TRBV4-2	TRBJ1-6	.	.	18	TGTGCCAGCAGCCAAAACGCGCTAGGGGTCGGTTCAAATTCACCCCTCCACTTT	CASSQNALGVGSNSPLHF
TRBV6-1	TRBJ2-7	.	TRBD1	13	TGTGCCAGCAAAGGACAGGGCTACTACGAGCAGTACTTC	CASKGQGYYEQYF
TRBV10-3	TRBJ1-4	.	TRBD1	15	TGTGCCACCGGACAGGGGGAGGGGGCTAATGAAAAACTGTTTTTT	CATGQGEGANEKLFF